This T cell receptor beta chain was recovered during a study of T-cell memory formation after mild COVID-19. 5'RACE primed from the constant segment yielded TCR alpha and TCR beta cDNA libraries bearing sample barcodes and UMIs. TCRdb reanalysed the 5' RACE reads using MiXCR and keeps one entry per CDR3 protein. The sample shows about 600,000 distinct CDR3 sequences, about a fifth of them seen only once. This clonotype was seen a few times. The antigen is unknown. Notes on the study in general: Several responding clones turned up in pre-infection memory, indicating that cross-reactive memory may have taken part. Clones which contracted sat mainly in CM and EM if CD4+, and in EMRA if CD8+.

This clonotype was sampled from an adult woman who had mild COVID-19 (a few samples of this study predate the infection). Cell type and time point are not known. The source material was PBMCs or a T cell subset sorted from them (not recorded which).

CDR3 region: CASSLADTSGVYEQYF. As DNA, the CDR3 is TGTGCCAGCAGCTTAGCGGACACTAGCGGGGTCTACGAGCAGTACTTC. V and J are TRBV13 and TRBJ2-7; 10 bases align to TRBD2. With V trimmed by 1 base and J by 3 bases, 6 bases remained unmatched. This CDR3 region has 16 residues. CDR1 is PRHDT, CDR2 FYEKMQ, per germline (reference sequence).